These 21 T cell receptor beta chains were sequenced from one sample in a study of blood T cell repertoires in COVID-19. Sequenced by immunoSEQ multiplex PCR; TCRdb stores in-frame clones only, minus some. This table holds 95,000 to 150,000 clones, nearly 90% found once. The source material was peripheral blood. Receptors originate from a woman aged 55-70 years with COVID-19, enrolled during active disease.

The V and J genes are TRBV7-6 and TRBJ2-5, with unresolved D. Germline lookup yields CDR1 SGHVS and CDR2 FNYEAQ. The CDR3 loop spans 11 amino acids. Trimming left V 5 bases short and J 1 base short, with 2 bases between. The CDR3 loop is CASSLQETQYF. CDR3 nucleotide sequence: TGTGCCAGCAGCCTCCAAGAGACCCAGTACTTC. Drawing the rest from reference TRBV7-6 and TRBJ2-5, the complete variable domain is GAGVSQSPRYKVTKRGQDVALRCDPISGHVSLYWYRQALGQGPEFLTYFNYEAQQDKSGLPNDRFSAERPEGSISTLTIQRTEQRDSAMYRCASSLQETQYFGPGTRLLVL.

The V and J genes are TRBV30 and TRBJ2-2; TRBD2 might be the D (5 bases). Germline CDR1 GTSNPN, CDR2 SVGIG (reference sequence). V was clipped by 0 bases and J by 5 bases, with 10 bases between them. The CDR3 runs 14 residues. The CDR3 DNA reads TGTGCCTGGAGTGTCGCCCGGGGAACCGGGGAGCTGTTTTTT. As protein: CAWSVARGTGELFF.

This clone showed up just a few times. The V call is TRBV5-1, the J call TRBJ1-1; 7 bases agree with TRBD1. The germline V gene encodes CDR1 SGHRS and CDR2 YFSETQ. V was pared by 5 bases and J by 4 bases, with 11 bases of the junction left unmatched. This CDR3 contains 15 residues. CDR3 DNA: TGCGCCAGCAGTAAAGGACAGGCCGGAGTCACTGAAGCTTTCTTT. It codes for CASSKGQAGVTEAFF.

The rearrangement uses TRBV7-9 and TRBJ1-3, with no clear D. Trimming removed 10 bases from V and 0 bases from J, with 13 bases in between. Germline CDR1 reads SEHNR; CDR2 reads FQNEAQ (reference sequence). The CDR3 has 14 residues. CDR3 coding DNA: TGTGCCATCACCCCCCGGGTCTCTGGAAACACCATATATTTT. Its protein is CAITPRVSGNTIYF.

J is TRBJ1-2 and V is TRBV7-9; no definite D call. The CDR3 sequence is 12 residues long. With 5 bases removed from V and 2 bases from J, the gap between germline ends came to 6 bases. Germline values: CDR1 SEHNR, CDR2 FQNEAQ (reference sequence). CDR3 sequence: CASSTPNYGYTF. The CDR3 bases are TGTGCCAGCAGCACTCCAAACTATGGCTACACCTTC.

This clone was seen only once. The chain has TRBV7-2 and TRBJ1-1; the match to TRBD1 covers 12 bases. V trimming: 4 bases; J trimming: 0 bases; junction bases outside the gene matches: 12. Germline CDR1 and CDR2: SGHTA and FQGNSA. CDR3 length: 19 amino acids. DNA for the CDR3: TGTGCCAGCAGCTCCAGGGACAGGGGGCGTCCCCTAATGAACACTGAAGCTTTCTTT. Translating gives CASSSRDRGRPLMNTEAFF.

V gene TRBV7-2 combines with J gene TRBJ1-1; D perhaps matches TRBD1 (6 bases). Germline CDR1 is SGHTA and CDR2 is FQGNSA. V lost 3 bases to trimming and J lost 1 base, with 15 bases between them. This CDR3 is built from 16 residues. The CDR3 region is CASSFPTGRGNTEAFF. CDR3 DNA sequence: TGTGCCAGCAGCTTTCCTACAGGGCGAGGGAACACTGAAGCTTTCTTT.

This chain links TRBV24-1 with TRBJ2-1; TRBD2 agrees at 8 bases. Germline V gives CDR1 KGHDR, CDR2 SFDVKD. The CDR3 length is 16 residues. Germline trimming cut 2 bases from V and 4 bases from J; bases unmatched to any gene: 6. Written as DNA, the CDR3 is TGTGCCACCAGTGATTCGGGGGGGGGAAAATACAATGAGCAGTTCTTC. Its protein product is CATSDSGGGKYNEQFF.

V is TRBV12-3 or TRBV12-4 and J is TRBJ2-1, with 7 bases aligning to TRBD2. CDR3 length: 12 residues. Germline trimming cut 3 bases from V and 7 bases from J; bases unmatched to any gene: 0. CDR3 nucleotides: TGTGCCAGCAGTTTGGGGGGGAATGAGCAGTTCTTC. Its translation is CASSLGGNEQFF.

This sequence joins TRBV5-1 and TRBJ2-1, with TRBD1 identical over 8 bases. V was clipped by 2 bases and J by 3 bases; unmatched bases: 1. Germline CDR1 reads SGHRS; CDR2 reads YFSETQ. The CDR3 spans 14 residues. The DNA for the CDR3 is TGCGCCAGCAGCTTTGGACAGGGCTACAATGAGCAGTTCTTC. Translated, it gives CASSFGQGYNEQFF.

This rearrangement joins TRBV19 to TRBJ2-7; 12 bases line up with TRBD1. CDR1 and CDR2 from the germline V gene are LNHDA and SQIVND (reference sequence). Trimming removed 1 base from V and 4 bases from J; junction bases left unmatched: 2. The CDR3 spans 15 residues. CDR3 amino acids: CASSIAGQGAYEQYF. The CDR3 nucleotides read TGTGCCAGTAGTATAGCGGGACAGGGGGCGTACGAGCAGTACTTC.

CDR3 bases: TGTGCCAGTAGTATAGGGACAGGGTTCTACGAGCAGTACTTC. Residues: CASSIGTGFYEQYF. The chain is built from TRBV19 and TRBJ2-7; TRBD1 agrees at 8 bases. There are 14 residues in the CDR3. CDR1 is LNHDA and CDR2 is SQIVND in the germline V gene (reference sequence). Trimming removed 1 base from V and 3 bases from J; junction bases left unmatched: 2.

CDR3 sequence (DNA): TGTGCCAGCAGCCTCGGACAGTCTAATGAAAAACTGTTTTTT. Protein sequence: CASSLGQSNEKLFF. The genes are TRBV6-6 and TRBJ1-4; TRBD1 is a possible D gene (6 bases). Trimming shortened V by 6 bases and J by 3 bases, and 11 bases separated the two germline ends. This CDR3 region has 14 residues. Germline V gives CDR1 MNHNY, CDR2 SVGAGI (reference sequence).

The chain has TRBV6-1 and TRBJ2-3; 8 bases are a match to TRBD2. This CDR3 spans 17 amino acids. Germline trimming cut 2 bases from V and 3 bases from J; bases unmatched to any gene: 10. Germline V gives CDR1 MNHNS, CDR2 SASEGT. The CDR3 here is CASSEWEAGEGTDTQYF. CDR3 sequence (DNA): TGTGCCAGCAGTGAATGGGAAGCGGGGGAGGGGACAGATACGCAGTATTTT.

The chain employs TRBV7-9 and TRBJ2-7, with unresolved D. This CDR3 is built from 13 residues. Germline V gives CDR1 SEHNR, CDR2 FQNEAQ (reference sequence). The V end was cut by 4 bases, the J end by 3 bases, with 10 bases between. The CDR3 sequence is CASSSRVYYEQYF. In DNA, the CDR3 is TGTGCCAGCAGCTCCCGGGTCTACTACGAGCAGTACTTC.

The V and J genes are TRBV19 and TRBJ2-7; the D is unclear. The length of the CDR3 is 14 residues. With 3 bases removed from V and 2 bases from J, the gap between germline ends came to 11 bases. Germline V gene lookup returns CDR1 LNHDA and CDR2 SQIVND (reference sequence). The CDR3 nucleotides are TGTGCCAGTAGTATGAGCGCCTACACCTACGAGCAGTACTTC. Its translation: CASSMSAYTYEQYF.

The CDR3 bases are TGCGCCAGCAGCCAAGATGAAGCCCCGGGGGGGCAGTACTTC. Translating it yields CASSQDEAPGGQYF. This chain joins TRBV4-3 and TRBJ2-7; 7 nucleotides agree with TRBD2. J gave up 9 bases and V 0 bases, and 8 bases lay outside the gene matches. This CDR3 comprises 14 residues. Germline CDR1 is LGHNA and CDR2 is YSLEER.

The gene calls are TRBV12-3 or TRBV12-4 and TRBJ1-1; tentative D call: TRBD1 (6 bases). The CDR3 runs 13 residues. Trimming shortened V by 3 bases and J by 4 bases, and 9 bases separated the two germline ends. CDR3 region: CASSFVRGTEAFF. The CDR3 DNA follows: TGTGCCAGCAGTTTCGTCAGGGGCACTGAAGCTTTCTTT.

In this sample, this clone turned up a few times. The chain is built from TRBV5-5 and TRBJ1-5; D perhaps matches TRBD1 (6 bases). CDR3 length: 16 residues. CDR1 and CDR2 from the germline V gene are SGHKS and YYEKEE (reference sequence). V gave up 0 bases and J gave up 5 bases, with 15 bases separating them. CDR3 bases: TGTGCCAGCAGCTTGGGGCGGGGGGCTGTTGATCAGCCCCAGCATTTT. Translating gives CASSLGRGAVDQPQHF.

V usage is TRBV27 and J usage is TRBJ1-2; the match to TRBD1 covers 9 bases. With V trimmed by 4 bases and J by 4 bases, 13 bases remained unmatched. This CDR3 spans 17 amino acids. Germline V lookup: CDR1 MNHEY, CDR2 SMNVEV (reference sequence). CDR3 bases: TGTGCCAGCAGTTCCAAGATCGGGACAGGGAGACTCTATGGCTACACCTTC. Amino acid sequence: CASSSKIGTGRLYGYTF.

This chain connects TRBV5-1 to TRBJ1-2; tentatively, D is TRBD1 (6 bases). Germline values: CDR1 SGHRS, CDR2 YFSETQ. This CDR3 contains 13 residues. V gave up 1 base and J gave up 7 bases, with 11 bases separating them. The CDR3 sequence: CASSLWDKSGYTF. Here the CDR3 DNA reads TGCGCCAGCAGCTTGTGGGACAAGAGTGGCTACACCTTC.